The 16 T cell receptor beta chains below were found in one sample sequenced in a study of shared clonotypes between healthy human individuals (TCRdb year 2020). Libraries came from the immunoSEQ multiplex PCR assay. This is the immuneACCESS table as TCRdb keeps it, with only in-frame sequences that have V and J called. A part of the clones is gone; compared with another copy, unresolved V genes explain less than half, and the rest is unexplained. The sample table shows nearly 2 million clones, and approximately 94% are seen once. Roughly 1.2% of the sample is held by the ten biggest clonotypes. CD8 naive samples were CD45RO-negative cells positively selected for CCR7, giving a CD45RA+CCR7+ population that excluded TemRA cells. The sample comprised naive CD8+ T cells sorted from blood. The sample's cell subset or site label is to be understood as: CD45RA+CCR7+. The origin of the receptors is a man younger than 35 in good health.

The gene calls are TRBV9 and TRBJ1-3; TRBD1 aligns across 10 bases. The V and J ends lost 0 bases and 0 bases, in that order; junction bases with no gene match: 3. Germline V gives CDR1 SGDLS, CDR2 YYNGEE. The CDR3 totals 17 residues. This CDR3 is CASSVDGTGVSGNTIYF. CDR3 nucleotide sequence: TGTGCCAGCAGCGTAGATGGGACAGGGGTCTCTGGAAACACCATATATTTT.

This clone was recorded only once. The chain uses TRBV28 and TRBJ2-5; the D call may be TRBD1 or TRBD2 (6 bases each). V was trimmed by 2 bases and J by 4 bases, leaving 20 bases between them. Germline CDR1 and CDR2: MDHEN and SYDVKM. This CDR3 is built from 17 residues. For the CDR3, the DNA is TGTGCCAGCAGTTTAGGGGGAGGCTGGACAGATACAGAGACCCAGTACTTC. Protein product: CASSLGGGWTDTETQYF.

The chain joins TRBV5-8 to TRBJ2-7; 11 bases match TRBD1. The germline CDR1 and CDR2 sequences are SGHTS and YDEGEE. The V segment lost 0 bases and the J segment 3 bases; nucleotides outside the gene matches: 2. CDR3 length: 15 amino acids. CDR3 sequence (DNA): TGTGCCAGCAGCTTGGAAGGGACAGGGGGCTACGAGCAGTACTTC. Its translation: CASSLEGTGGYEQYF.

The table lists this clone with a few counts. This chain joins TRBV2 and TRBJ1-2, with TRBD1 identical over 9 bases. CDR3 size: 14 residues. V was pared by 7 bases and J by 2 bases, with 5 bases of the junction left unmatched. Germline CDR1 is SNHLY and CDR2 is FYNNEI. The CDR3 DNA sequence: TGTGCCAGCACAGAAGGGACAGGGAACTATGGCTACACCTTC. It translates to CASTEGTGNYGYTF.

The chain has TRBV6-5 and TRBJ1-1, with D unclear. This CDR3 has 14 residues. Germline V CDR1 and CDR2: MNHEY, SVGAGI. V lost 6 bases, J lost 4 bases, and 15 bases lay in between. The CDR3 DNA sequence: TGTGCCAGCAGAACCACCTGGGAGTCCACTGAAGCTTTCTTT. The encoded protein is CASRTTWESTEAFF.

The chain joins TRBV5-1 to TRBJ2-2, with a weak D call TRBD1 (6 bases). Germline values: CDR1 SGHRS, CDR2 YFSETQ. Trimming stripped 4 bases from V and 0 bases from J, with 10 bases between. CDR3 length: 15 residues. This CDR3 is CASSTGTPNTGELFF. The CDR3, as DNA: TGCGCCAGCAGCACAGGGACCCCGAACACCGGGGAGCTGTTTTTT.

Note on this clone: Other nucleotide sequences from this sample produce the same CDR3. CDR3 coding DNA: TGTGCCAGCAGCTTAGCGGGGGGGTACAATGAGCAGTTCTTC. It translates to CASSLAGGYNEQFF. V usage is TRBV7-6 and J usage is TRBJ2-1, with 7 nucleotides matching TRBD2. There are 14 residues in the CDR3. In germline, CDR1 is SGHVS, CDR2 FNYEAQ. J was trimmed by 4 bases and V by 0 bases; bases with no gene match: 0.

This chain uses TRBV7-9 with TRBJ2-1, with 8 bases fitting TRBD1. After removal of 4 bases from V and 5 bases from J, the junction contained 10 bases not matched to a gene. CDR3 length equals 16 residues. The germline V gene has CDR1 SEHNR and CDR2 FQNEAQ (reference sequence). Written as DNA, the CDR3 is TGTGCCAGCAGCTCCCTGTGGGGACAGGAGAACAATGAGCAGTTCTTC. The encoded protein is CASSSLWGQENNEQFF.

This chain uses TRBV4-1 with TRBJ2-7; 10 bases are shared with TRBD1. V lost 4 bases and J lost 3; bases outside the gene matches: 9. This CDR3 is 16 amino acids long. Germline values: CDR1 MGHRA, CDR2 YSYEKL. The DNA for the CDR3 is TGCGCCAGCAGCCGGAGTTCGGGACAGGGGTTCTACGAGCAGTACTTC. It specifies CASSRSSGQGFYEQYF.

This chain's CDR3 is CASSLAWTAVGDTQYF. The CDR3 DNA sequence: TGTGCCAGCAGTTTGGCGTGGACAGCCGTAGGAGATACGCAGTATTTT. The chain links TRBV27 to TRBJ2-3, with D possibly matching TRBD1 (6 bases). V lost 3 bases and J lost 5, with 18 bases in between. The CDR3 is 16 residues long. CDR1 is MNHEY and CDR2 is SMNVEV in the germline V gene (reference sequence).

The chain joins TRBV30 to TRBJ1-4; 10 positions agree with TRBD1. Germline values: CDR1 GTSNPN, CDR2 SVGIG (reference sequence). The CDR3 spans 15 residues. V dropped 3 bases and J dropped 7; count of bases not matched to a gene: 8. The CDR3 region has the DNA TGTGCCTGGAGAGGGACAGGGGATTACGGTGAAAAACTGTTTTTT. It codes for CAWRGTGDYGEKLFF.

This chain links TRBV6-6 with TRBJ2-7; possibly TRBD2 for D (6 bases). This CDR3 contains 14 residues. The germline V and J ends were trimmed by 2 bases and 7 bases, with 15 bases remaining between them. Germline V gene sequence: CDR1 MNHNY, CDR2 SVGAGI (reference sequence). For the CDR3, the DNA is TGTGCCAGCAGTTACCCGGGACTCCTCGGGGAGCAGTACTTC. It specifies CASSYPGLLGEQYF.

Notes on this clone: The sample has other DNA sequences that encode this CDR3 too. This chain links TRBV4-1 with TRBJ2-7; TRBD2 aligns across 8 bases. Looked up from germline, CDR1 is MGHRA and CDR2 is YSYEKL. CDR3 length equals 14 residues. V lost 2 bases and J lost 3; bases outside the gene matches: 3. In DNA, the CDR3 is TGCGCCAGCAGCCAAACGGGGGGGGACTACGAGCAGTACTTC. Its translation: CASSQTGGDYEQYF.

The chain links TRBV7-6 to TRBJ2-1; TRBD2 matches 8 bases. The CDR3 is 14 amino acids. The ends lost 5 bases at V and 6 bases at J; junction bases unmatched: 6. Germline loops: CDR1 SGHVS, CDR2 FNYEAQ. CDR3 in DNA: TGTGCCAGCAGCCCAGGGACTAGGATCAATGAGCAGTTCTTC. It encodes CASSPGTRINEQFF.

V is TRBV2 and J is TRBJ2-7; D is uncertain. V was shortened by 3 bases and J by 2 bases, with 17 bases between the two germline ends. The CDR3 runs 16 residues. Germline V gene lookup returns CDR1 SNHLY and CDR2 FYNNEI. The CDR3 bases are TGTGCCAGCAGTGAGTCGGAAGCGAGACTCACCTACGAGCAGTACTTC. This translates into CASSESEARLTYEQYF.

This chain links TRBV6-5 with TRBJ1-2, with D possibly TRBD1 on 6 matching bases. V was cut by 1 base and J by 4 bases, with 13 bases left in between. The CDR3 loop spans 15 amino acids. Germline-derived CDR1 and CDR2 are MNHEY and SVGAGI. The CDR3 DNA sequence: TGTGCCAGCAGTTACTTCCAGGGGAACGTCTATGGCTACACCTTC. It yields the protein CASSYFQGNVYGYTF.